This T cell receptor beta chain was identified during a study of cytomegalovirus exposure and HLA in healthy donors. Study-level results: What a later analysis reportedly showed was that an Asian-associated ancestry cluster had fewer N-insertions than the approximately 700-donor mean. In an earlier analysis, about 90% or about 30%: the productive usage of most TCR beta V segments. It was fewer than 200 TCR beta chains that were listed as cytomegalovirus-associated.

Comment on this clone: Its target is unknown.

CDR1 SGHNT and CDR2 YYREEE come from the germline V gene (reference sequence). The CDR3 is 16 residues long. Trimming cost V 4 bases and J 5 bases; bases outside gene matches: 12. A multiplex PCR was run with 60 Vbeta primers and 13 Jbeta primers. The table came from immunoSEQ multiplex PCR; TCRdb's copy has only in-frame clones and leaves some out. Of around 150,000 clones in the sample, approximately 10% were seen once. The sample taken for sequencing was PBMCs. The TCR sequence derives from a woman in her 40s in good health and CMV-seropositive. The chain has TRBV5-4 and TRBJ2-3; TRBD2 aligns across 8 bases. CDR3 sequence reads: CASSRSASGGLDTQYF. DNA for the CDR3: TGTGCCAGCAGCCGATCAGCCAGCGGGGGTCTAGATACGCAGTATTTT.